The source of this TCR beta chain is a study of cytomegalovirus exposure and HLA in healthy donors. Germline CDR1 and CDR2: MNHEY and SMNVEV (reference sequence). The trim removed 5 bases at V and 5 bases at J, leaving 9 bases unmatched. This CDR3 spans 15 amino acids. TCRdb's copy holds only in-frame clones and misses some; the assay was immunoSEQ multiplex PCR. The data show about 92,000 clones, about 93% seen once. This sequence joins TRBV27 and TRBJ2-7; 10 positions match TRBD1. The sample comprised PBMCs. The sequence derives from a young woman in good health and CMV-seropositive. CDR3 loop: CASSLRDRGVNEQYF. DNA for the CDR3: TGTGCCAGCAGTCTAAGGGACAGGGGAGTCAACGAGCAGTACTTC.